The 25 T cell receptor beta chains reported below all come from one sample, sequenced in a study of CD8 T cells in Susac syndrome. With random hexamers, roughly 0.5 to 1 ug RNA was reverse transcribed. MiXCR, applied by TCRdb to the immunoSEQ multiplex PCR reads, yields one record per CDR3 protein. The sample has 150,000 or so distinct CDR3 sequences, more than 90% seen once; the top ten hold 0.14%. The sample taken for sequencing was CD4+ T cells from PBMCs. All receptors come from a human donor in good health.

The V and J genes are TRBV6-2 or TRBV6-3 and TRBJ1-2, with D possibly TRBD1 on 5 matching bases. The CDR3 loop spans 13 amino acids. Trimming pared 7 bases from V and 4 bases from J, leaving 13 bases between. Per germline, CDR1 MNHEY and CDR2 SVGEGT. Here the CDR3 DNA reads TGTGCCAGCACCGACAGCTTCGGCTATGGCTACACCTTC. It encodes CASTDSFGYGYTF.

This clonotype was found once. This chain uses TRBV5-1 with TRBJ2-1; 9 bases agree with TRBD2. The CDR3 has 14 amino acids. V was clipped by 5 bases and J by 3 bases; unmatched bases: 3. CDR1 is SGHRS, CDR2 YFSETQ, per germline. CDR3 loop: CASSTSGRYNEQFF. The CDR3 DNA follows: TGCGCCAGCAGTACTAGCGGGCGCTACAATGAGCAGTTCTTC.

This clonotype was observed a single time. The chain joins TRBV5-1 to TRBJ2-7; D may correspond to TRBD1 or TRBD2 (5 bases each). V was trimmed by 4 bases and J by 2 bases, leaving 16 bases between them. CDR3 size: 15 residues. The germline V gene encodes CDR1 SGHRS and CDR2 YFSETQ. The CDR3 is CASSARDGIPYEQYF. CDR3 DNA: TGCGCCAGCAGCGCCCGGGACGGCATCCCCTACGAGCAGTACTTC.

This chain links TRBV28 with TRBJ2-3, with D tentatively TRBD1 (5 bases). Germline CDR1 and CDR2: MDHEN and SYDVKM. Trimming took off 5 bases at V and 3 bases at J, with 18 bases between the two ends. This CDR3 is 16 amino acids long. The CDR3 region is CASSPQGSGATDTQYF. DNA of the CDR3: TGTGCCAGCAGTCCTCAGGGTTCTGGGGCTACAGATACGCAGTATTTT.

V usage is TRBV9 and J usage is TRBJ2-3, with 8 bases aligning to TRBD2. The junction had 3 bases not matched to a gene; V was cut back by 4 bases and J by 2 bases. CDR3 length: 14 residues. CDR1 and CDR2 from the germline V gene are SGDLS and YYNGEE. The CDR3 nucleotides read TGTGCCAGCAGCCCCGGGGGGGCCACAGATACGCAGTATTTT. Translated: CASSPGGATDTQYF.

The J gene is TRBJ2-1, the V gene TRBV5-1, with 8 bases fitting TRBD1. The CDR3 sequence is 13 residues long. Germline CDR1 is SGHRS and CDR2 is YFSETQ. Trimming took 5 bases from V and 5 from J; bases not matched to a gene: 3. CDR3 in DNA: TGCGCCAGCAGACAGGACAGGGACAATGAGCAGTTCTTC. It codes for CASRQDRDNEQFF. Full variable domain (rest looked up from reference TRBV5-1 and TRBJ2-1): KAGVTQTPRYLIKTRGQQVTLSCSPISGHRSVSWYQQTPGQGLQFLFEYFSETQRNKGNFPGRFSGRQFSNSRSEMNVSTLELGDSALYLCASRQDRDNEQFFGPGTRLTVL.

The chain combines TRBV15 with TRBJ1-5; the D is unclear. Germline values: CDR1 LNHNV, CDR2 YYDKDF (reference sequence). The CDR3 covers 14 residues. Deletions cut 0 bases from V and 5 bases from J, with 8 bases between. The CDR3 DNA is TGTGCCACCAGCAGAGATCCCGGGGATCAGCCCCAGCATTTT. This encodes CATSRDPGDQPQHF.

This chain connects TRBV6-2 or TRBV6-3 to TRBJ2-3; D possibly corresponds to TRBD1 (6 bases). V lost 6 bases and J lost 2, with 15 bases in between. CDR1 and CDR2 (germline): MNHEY, SVGEGT. The CDR3 is 15 amino acids. CDR3 DNA: TGTGCCAGCAGCCCCCAGGGGCGGTCCACAGATACGCAGTATTTT. It translates to CASSPQGRSTDTQYF.

V gene TRBV3-1 combines with J gene TRBJ1-1; 9 nucleotides line up with TRBD1. CDR1 LGHDT and CDR2 YNNKEL come from the germline V gene (reference sequence). V shed 4 bases and J 3 bases; nucleotides not matched to a gene: 3. This CDR3 region has 14 residues. The CDR3 nucleotides are TGTGCCAGCAGCCTCGGACAGGGGCACACTGAAGCTTTCTTT. Translating gives CASSLGQGHTEAFF. Full variable domain (rest looked up from reference TRBV3-1 and TRBJ1-1): DTAVSQTPKYLVTQMGNDKSIKCEQNLGHDTMYWYKQDSKKFLKIMFSYNNKELIINETVPNRFSPKSPDKAHLNLHINSLELGDSAVYFCASSLGQGHTEAFFGQGTRLTVV.

This rearrangement joins TRBV12-5 to TRBJ2-5, with 11 bases lining up with TRBD2. Losses at the gene ends were 7 bases for V and 5 bases for J; bases not matched to a gene: 6. The germline V gene has CDR1 LGHNT and CDR2 FRNRAP. The CDR3 extends over 14 amino acids. The CDR3 here is CASALAGVGETQYF. The CDR3 region has the DNA TGTGCTAGTGCACTAGCGGGGGTGGGTGAGACCCAGTACTTC.

CDR3 DNA: TGTGCCAGCAGCCCTAGCGGGGGAAGGGGAGAGACCCAGTACTTC. Protein: CASSPSGGRGETQYF. The genes are TRBV28 and TRBJ2-5; TRBD2 agrees at 10 bases. CDR1 is MDHEN, CDR2 SYDVKM, per germline. J lost 4 bases, V lost 6 bases, and 8 bases had no gene match. The CDR3 covers 15 residues. The full variable domain, its missing parts supplied by reference TRBV28 and TRBJ2-5, is DVKVTQSSRYLVKRTGEKVFLECVQDMDHENMFWYRQDPGLGLRLIYFSYDVKMKEKGDIPEGYSVSREKKERFSLILESASTNQTSMYLCASSPSGGRGETQYFGPGTRLLVL.

The V gene is TRBV6-5, the J gene TRBJ2-2, with a weak D call TRBD1 (6 bases). Trimming left V 6 bases short and J 1 base short, with 9 bases between. The germline gives CDR1 MNHEY, CDR2 SVGAGI. The length of the CDR3 is 14 residues. The CDR3 here is CASSQGQNTGELFF. The CDR3, as DNA: TGTGCCAGCAGCCAGGGACAGAACACCGGGGAGCTGTTTTTT.

The chain recombines TRBV20-1 with TRBJ2-5; 7 positions match TRBD2. The CDR3 is 15 residues long. V shed 3 bases and J 2 bases; nucleotides not matched to a gene: 9. The germline CDR1 and CDR2 sequences are DFQATT and SNEGSKA (reference sequence). The DNA of the CDR3 is TGCAGTGCTAGTGGCGTTCTAGCGGCACAAGAGACCCAGTACTTC. It translates to CSASGVLAAQETQYF.

The chain uses TRBV3-1 and TRBJ2-3, with D perhaps TRBD2 (7 bases). CDR1 is LGHDT and CDR2 is YNNKEL in the germline V gene (reference sequence). V lost 8 bases and J 0 bases, leaving 27 bases between the germline ends. This CDR3 has 19 amino acids. The CDR3 DNA is TGTGCCAGCTCGACTGGCGGCGGGGGCGATACCTCTAGCACAGATACGCAGTATTTT. As protein: CASSTGGGGDTSSTDTQYF.

This clonotype came up once. The chain combines TRBV6-2 or TRBV6-3 with TRBJ2-5, with 8 bases fitting TRBD1. This CDR3 is built from 15 residues. Looked up from germline, CDR1 is MNHEY and CDR2 is SVGEGT. V was clipped by 6 bases and J by 1 base; unmatched bases: 7. Here the CDR3 reads CASRKGQAFQETQYF. Here the CDR3 DNA reads TGTGCCAGCAGAAAGGGACAGGCATTCCAAGAGACCCAGTACTTC.

J is TRBJ2-3 and V is TRBV3-1; 8 nucleotides match TRBD1. Germline trimming cut 4 bases from V and 5 bases from J; bases unmatched to any gene: 5. Per germline, CDR1 LGHDT and CDR2 YNNKEL (reference sequence). The CDR3 is 14 residues long. CDR3 region: CASSLQGAGDTQYF. The CDR3 nucleotides are TGTGCCAGCAGCCTGCAGGGGGCAGGAGATACGCAGTATTTT.

CDR3 protein: CASSAGPRRSDNSPLHF. CDR3 nucleotide sequence: TGTGCCAGCAGCGCGGGACCCCGGAGGTCGGATAATTCACCCCTCCACTTT. The chain combines TRBV13 with TRBJ1-6; weak D call: TRBD1 (5 bases). The V end lost 5 bases, the J end lost 5 bases, and 19 bases lay between the germline ends. CDR3 length: 17 amino acids. Germline CDR1 reads PRHDT; CDR2 reads FYEKMQ (reference sequence). The full variable domain, rest sourced from reference TRBV13 and TRBJ1-6, is AAGVIQSPRHLIKEKRETATLKCYPIPRHDTVYWYQQGPGQDPQFLISFYEKMQSDKGSIPDRFSAQQFSDYHSELNMSSLELGDSALYFCASSAGPRRSDNSPLHFGNGTRLTVT.

The chain links TRBV2 to TRBJ2-3, with 8 bases lining up with TRBD2. Germline loops: CDR1 SNHLY, CDR2 FYNNEI. The V gene end was trimmed by 3 bases and the J gene end by 3 bases; junction bases not matched to a gene: 2. This CDR3 region has 14 residues. In DNA form, the CDR3 reads TGTGCCAGCAGTGATATAGCGGGAACAGATACGCAGTATTTT. Translated, it gives CASSDIAGTDTQYF.

This chain joins TRBV7-9 and TRBJ2-5; TRBD1 matches 8 bases. CDR1 and CDR2 (germline): SEHNR, FQNEAQ (reference sequence). The ends lost 5 bases at V and 1 base at J; junction bases unmatched: 3. The CDR3 sequence is 14 residues long. DNA of the CDR3: TGTGCCAGCAGCATCGGACAGGGCCAAGAGACCCAGTACTTC. Protein product: CASSIGQGQETQYF.

J is TRBJ2-5 and V is TRBV28; 8 nucleotides match TRBD2. This CDR3 is built from 16 residues. The ends lost 5 bases at V and 2 bases at J; junction bases unmatched: 10. Germline CDR1 reads MDHEN; CDR2 reads SYDVKM. CDR3 nucleotide sequence: TGTGCCAGCAGTACCCCCGCAGCGGGGGATCAAGAGACCCAGTACTTC. Its protein is CASSTPAAGDQETQYF. Variable domain in full (rest from reference TRBV28 and TRBJ2-5): DVKVTQSSRYLVKRTGEKVFLECVQDMDHENMFWYRQDPGLGLRLIYFSYDVKMKEKGDIPEGYSVSREKKERFSLILESASTNQTSMYLCASSTPAAGDQETQYFGPGTRLLVL.

The chain couples TRBV27 to TRBJ2-1; a weak D match, TRBD1 (6 bases). This CDR3 has 14 amino acids. The germline CDR1 and CDR2 sequences are MNHEY and SMNVEV (reference sequence). V was clipped by 8 bases and J by 3 bases, with 14 bases between them. CDR3 residues: CASSPGHSYNEQFF. The CDR3 bases are TGTGCCAGCTCCCCGGGACATAGCTACAATGAGCAGTTCTTC.

The CDR3 DNA reads as TGTGCCAGCTCACCTACGGTTTCCTACGAGCAGTACTTC. This codes for CASSPTVSYEQYF. The rearrangement joins TRBV18 to TRBJ2-7, with no clear D. Germline-derived CDR1 and CDR2 are KGHSH and LQKENI. Trimming took off 3 bases at V and 1 base at J, with 7 bases between the two ends. The CDR3 runs 13 residues. The whole variable domain, remainder taken from reference TRBV18 and TRBJ2-7, is NAGVMQNPRHLVRRRGQEARLRCSPMKGHSHVYWYRQLPEEGLKFMVYLQKENIIDESGMPKERFSAEFPKEGPSILRIQQVVRGDSAAYFCASSPTVSYEQYFGPGTRLTVT.

This chain joins TRBV20-1 and TRBJ1-1; D ambiguous. The V end was cut by 4 bases, the J end by 4 bases, with 13 bases between. The CDR3 runs 13 residues. The germline V gene has CDR1 DFQATT and CDR2 SNEGSKA (reference sequence). The chain's CDR3 is CSATTSPATEAFF. The CDR3 DNA sequence: TGCAGTGCTACGACATCGCCGGCCACTGAAGCTTTCTTT.

The V and J genes are TRBV27 and TRBJ2-5; D may be TRBD1 or TRBD2 (5 bases each). The CDR3 is 13 amino acids. Deletions cut 5 bases from V and 9 bases from J, with 16 bases between. Germline V gene sequence: CDR1 MNHEY, CDR2 SMNVEV (reference sequence). This chain's CDR3 is CASSPRDQGAQYF. The CDR3, as DNA: TGTGCCAGCAGTCCCCGGGACCAAGGGGCCCAGTACTTC.

This chain links TRBV24-1 with TRBJ2-1, with 10 nucleotides matching TRBD1. J lost 5 bases, V lost 3 bases, and 3 bases had no gene match. Per germline, CDR1 KGHDR and CDR2 SFDVKD. This CDR3 has 15 amino acids. The CDR3 here is CATSDPGTGDNEQFF. For the CDR3, the DNA is TGTGCCACCAGTGATCCCGGGACAGGGGACAATGAGCAGTTCTTC.